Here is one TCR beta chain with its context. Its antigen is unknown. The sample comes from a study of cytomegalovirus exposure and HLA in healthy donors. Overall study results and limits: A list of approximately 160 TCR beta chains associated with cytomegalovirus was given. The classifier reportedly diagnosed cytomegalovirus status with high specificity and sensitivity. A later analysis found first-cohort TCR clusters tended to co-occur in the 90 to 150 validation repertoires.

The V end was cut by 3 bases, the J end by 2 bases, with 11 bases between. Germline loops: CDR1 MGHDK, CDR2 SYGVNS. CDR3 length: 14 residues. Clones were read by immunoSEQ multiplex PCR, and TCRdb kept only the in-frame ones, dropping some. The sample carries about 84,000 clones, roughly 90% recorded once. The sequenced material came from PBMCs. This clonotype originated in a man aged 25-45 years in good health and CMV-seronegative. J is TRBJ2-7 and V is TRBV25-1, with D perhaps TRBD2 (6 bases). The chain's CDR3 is CASSEAGSAYEQYF. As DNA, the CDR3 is TGTGCCAGCAGTGAGGCGGGATCGGCCTACGAGCAGTACTTC.